This entry lists 13 T cell receptor beta chains sequenced from one sample in a study of cytomegalovirus exposure and HLA in healthy donors listed by TCRdb under 2017. Library prep was done by the immunoSEQ multiplex PCR assay. The multiplex PCR relied on a mix of 60 forward primers for TCR Vbeta segments and 13 reverse primers for TCR Jbeta segments. TCRdb provides this immuneACCESS table in a form limited to in-frame rearrangements. Some clones are lacking; in checked studies, under half of them reflect an unresolved V gene, and why the rest are absent is not known. For this sample there are approximately 100,000 clones; about two thirds appear just once. The ten largest clones capture 5.4% of the sample. Specimen: PBMCs. These receptors were collected from a woman in her 70s in good health and CMV-seropositive.

This chain connects TRBV6-5 to TRBJ1-5; D remains ambiguous. Trimming left V 6 bases short and J 0 bases short, with 9 bases between. The V gene's germline CDR1 is MNHEY and CDR2 SVGAGI. The CDR3 totals 14 residues. In DNA, the CDR3 is TGTGCCAGCAGCCCGGTCGATAGCAATCAGCCCCAGCATTTT. Translating it yields CASSPVDSNQPQHF.

V and J are TRBV10-1 and TRBJ1-1; 7 nucleotides line up with TRBD1. Germline CDR1 is WNHNN and CDR2 is SYGVQD (reference sequence). The J segment lost 4 bases and the V segment lost 6 bases, leaving 2 bases of the junction unmatched. This CDR3 has 12 amino acids. The CDR3 DNA sequence: TGCGCCAGCAGCGACAGGGTCACTGAAGCTTTCTTT. Translated: CASSDRVTEAFF.

This clone was recorded a few times. This rearrangement joins TRBV27 to TRBJ1-1, with D possibly matching TRBD1 (6 bases). Trimming removed 5 bases from V and 8 bases from J, with 21 bases in between. The CDR3 loop spans 15 amino acids. CDR1 is MNHEY and CDR2 is SMNVEV in the germline V gene (reference sequence). CDR3 loop: CASSKDRTLAREAFF. The CDR3 DNA follows: TGTGCCAGCAGTAAGGACAGAACGCTCGCAAGGGAAGCTTTCTTT.

This chain uses TRBV4-1 with TRBJ2-3; no reliable D call. Trimming pared 4 bases from V and 2 bases from J, leaving 13 bases between. CDR3 length: 15 amino acids. The germline gives CDR1 MGHRA, CDR2 YSYEKL. The CDR3 loop reads CASSRIRPITDTQYF. CDR3 nucleotides: TGCGCCAGCAGCCGCATACGCCCTATCACAGATACGCAGTATTTT.

This clone is a singleton in its sample. V and J are TRBV27 and TRBJ2-5; the D gene is possibly TRBD2 (7 bases). CDR1 is MNHEY, CDR2 SMNVEV, per germline (reference sequence). The CDR3 spans 15 residues. V gave up 7 bases and J gave up 4 bases, with 19 bases separating them. CDR3 DNA sequence: TGTGCCAGCAACCACCTCGGCGGGGGCCCAGAGACCCAGTACTTC. The encoded protein is CASNHLGGGPETQYF.

The chain couples TRBV30 to TRBJ1-1; no definite D call. V was clipped by 3 bases and J by 5 bases, with 13 bases between them. This CDR3 spans 13 amino acids. Germline V gives CDR1 GTSNPN, CDR2 SVGIG (reference sequence). The CDR3 bases are TGTGCCTGGAGCTGGGTGGGAGGAACTGAAGCTTTCTTT. Its translation is CAWSWVGGTEAFF.

The gene calls are TRBV7-2 and TRBJ2-5; unclear D gene. CDR1 and CDR2 (germline): SGHTA, FQGNSA. CDR3 length equals 13 residues. Trimming stripped 2 bases from V and 3 bases from J, with 7 bases between. In DNA form, the CDR3 reads TGTGCCAGCAGCTTATTTCGGGAAGAGACCCAGTACTTC. Its translation is CASSLFREETQYF.

V usage is TRBV4-1 and J usage is TRBJ1-6, with D unresolved. The V gene lost 0 bases and the J gene lost 9 bases, with 3 bases spanning the gap. CDR3 size: 12 residues. Per germline, CDR1 MGHRA and CDR2 YSYEKL. CDR3 sequence reads: CASSQDFSPLHF. The CDR3 DNA follows: TGCGCCAGCAGCCAAGACTTTTCACCCCTCCACTTT.

This clone turned up a few times. V and J are TRBV7-9 and TRBJ1-1; D gene ambiguous. The V gene lost 4 bases and the J gene lost 2 bases, with 11 bases spanning the gap. Germline V lookup: CDR1 SEHNR, CDR2 FQNEAQ (reference sequence). This CDR3 spans 14 amino acids. The CDR3 loop reads CASSSFRGNTEAFF. For the CDR3, the DNA is TGTGCCAGCAGCTCCTTCCGGGGTAACACTGAAGCTTTCTTT.

This chain connects TRBV7-2 to TRBJ1-6; D is perhaps TRBD1 (6 bases). CDR1 is SGHTA and CDR2 is FQGNSA in the germline V gene. V lost 1 base, J lost 13 bases, and 17 bases lay in between. This CDR3 is 15 amino acids long. CDR3 residues: CASSLEQGPTAPLHF. The CDR3 region has the DNA TGTGCCAGCAGCTTAGAACAGGGACCCACGGCTCCCCTCCACTTT.

This chain connects TRBV7-2 to TRBJ2-7; 8 bases line up with TRBD2. This CDR3 is built from 15 residues. Germline V gene data show CDR1 as SGHTA and CDR2 as FQGNSA. After removal of 5 bases from V and 0 bases from J, the junction contained 6 bases not matched to a gene. CDR3 sequence: CASSVLAGSSYEQYF. CDR3 DNA: TGTGCCAGCAGCGTGTTAGCGGGGAGCTCCTACGAGCAGTACTTC.

The chain joins TRBV30 to TRBJ2-3, with TRBD2 matching over 11 bases. The CDR3 length is 19 residues. Germline V CDR1 and CDR2: GTSNPN, SVGIG (reference sequence). The V and J ends lost 0 bases and 1 base, in that order; junction bases with no gene match: 12. As DNA, the CDR3 is TGTGCCTGGAGTGTACGGGGGTGGTCTAGCGGGGGGCGCACAGATACGCAGTATTTT. Its translation: CAWSVRGWSSGGRTDTQYF.

The V call is TRBV9, the J call TRBJ2-2; D might be TRBD1 (8 bases). Germline V gives CDR1 SGDLS, CDR2 YYNGEE. The CDR3 sequence is 18 residues long. Trimming removed 4 bases at V and 5 bases at J, with 24 bases between. The CDR3 DNA reads TGTGCCAGCAGCCCGCGGACAGGGAGGGGGAAGGGAACCGGGGAGCTGTTTTTT. Amino acids: CASSPRTGRGKGTGELFF.